This T cell receptor beta chain comes out of a study of T cells in Graves' hyperthyroidism and ophthalmopathy. Study outcomes and limitations: Peripheral blood also featured most of the thyroid clonotypes expanded above 0.001.

CDR1 MNHEY and CDR2 SVGEGT come from the germline V gene. This CDR3 spans 15 amino acids. Trimming stripped 6 bases from V and 1 base from J, with 10 bases between. RNA transcripts served as the template for amplifying TCR beta CDR3 regions. RT-PCR in the first round (using the HTBI primer set) targeted the TCR CDR3. TCRdb reprocessed the multiplex PCR reads with MiXCR, giving one entry per CDR3 protein. The table has some 550,000 distinct CDR3 sequences, less than 25% seen once; the top ten hold more than 20%. This clonotype was seen repeatedly, ten times or more. The antigen remains undetermined. The PBMCs were taken from less than 11 ml of fresh peripheral blood.

The chain recombines TRBV6-2 or TRBV6-3 with TRBJ2-6; D remains ambiguous. The sequencing input was blood. The source of this sequence is a man between 18 and 29 years old with Graves' hyperthyroidism. The CDR3 DNA follows: TGTGCCAGCAGAAAAGACACGTCTGGGGCCAACGTCCTGACTTTC. It specifies CASRKDTSGANVLTF.